The rows below give T cell receptor beta chains drawn from one sample of a study of T cells in Graves' hyperthyroidism and ophthalmopathy. TCRdb recomputed calls from the multiplex PCR reads with MiXCR, one row per CDR3 protein. The sample shows approximately 400,000 distinct CDR3 sequences, about 15% of them seen only once. Sequencing was carried out using blood. The receptors here all came from a woman younger than 30 with Graves' hyperthyroidism that later progressed to Graves' ophthalmopathy. Each CDR3 is given with its conserved first and last residue. Fields, in order: V gene, J gene, CDR3 protein.

>TRBV12-3/TRBV12-4|TRBJ2-7
CASSRVASYEQYF
>TRBV4-1|TRBJ1-3
CASSQARTSGNTIYF
>TRBV4-2|TRBJ1-1
CASSQGDRTRTEAFF
>TRBV2|TRBJ2-7
CASSELDYEQYF
>TRBV5-1|TRBJ2-7
CASSFLGTGTAYEQYF
>TRBV28|TRBJ2-7
CASSPRTLGGEQYF
>TRBV2|TRBJ1-1
CASGGGGGLTEAFF
>TRBV7-9|TRBJ2-1
CASSSGTSFGEQFF
>TRBV5-1|TRBJ2-7
CASSSGLAGGEDEQYF
>TRBV6-1|TRBJ1-2
CASSYVLRGRANYGYTF
>TRBV4-2|TRBJ2-5
CASSQALPGLVWETQYF
>TRBV9|TRBJ2-7
CASSERALAGGHEQYF
>TRBV5-1|TRBJ2-7
CASSLGGTSGYEQYF
>TRBV24-1|TRBJ2-5
CATSDPQETQYF
>TRBV6-2/TRBV6-3|TRBJ1-1
CASSYLDEVMNTEAFF
>TRBV28|TRBJ1-6
CASSFGTGGEPLHF
>TRBV20-1|TRBJ1-1
CSADGAGGNTEAFF
>TRBV27|TRBJ2-1
CASSLRGTSRNNEQFF
>TRBV14|TRBJ2-7
CASSHRTGDTEQYF
>TRBV10-3|TRBJ1-2
CATKTGENYGYTF
>TRBV6-1|TRBJ2-5
CASSEDRGLGTQYF
>TRBV28|TRBJ2-3
CASSLQAAGGPDTDTQYF
>TRBV20-1|TRBJ2-7
CSATKSSGTSYEQYF
>TRBV7-2|TRBJ2-7
CASSITGTGTTVQYF
>TRBV2|TRBJ2-7
CASRDRGWYEQYF
>TRBV27|TRBJ2-1
CASSFGEEQFF
>TRBV7-3|TRBJ2-2
CASSTYNTGELFF
>TRBV20-1|TRBJ2-5
CSAADRLSYKAQETQYF
>TRBV28|TRBJ1-5
CASSLHPQPQHF
>TRBV2|TRBJ2-7
CASSEVIYEQYF
>TRBV12-3/TRBV12-4|TRBJ2-7
CASSFAGDAYEQYF
>TRBV28|TRBJ2-3
CASSLTSGDYSFTDTQYF
>TRBV6-2/TRBV6-3|TRBJ1-3
CASSYGLNLGNTIYF
>TRBV19|TRBJ1-5
CASSDTSNQPQHF
>TRBV14|TRBJ2-1
CASSFQGGGRSNEQFF
>TRBV28|TRBJ2-3
CASSLFSVRVSTDTQYF
>TRBV7-9|TRBJ1-1
CASSGRTGVNTEAFF
>TRBV4-1|TRBJ2-7
CASSQGGTGTYEQYF
>TRBV18|TRBJ1-1
CASSPPDRVFTEAFF
>TRBV15|TRBJ2-1
CATSRDLGQGGYNEQFF
>TRBV28|TRBJ1-3
CASRSSGNTIYF
>TRBV18|TRBJ2-1
CASSKWATNNEQFF
>TRBV28|TRBJ2-4
CASSSKPILQYF
>TRBV28|TRBJ1-2
CASSSARRLYGYTF
>TRBV7-9|TRBJ2-7
CASSLGGGPAYEQYF
>TRBV20-1|TRBJ2-3
CSASWARELDTQYF
>TRBV4-1|TRBJ2-2
CASSLGVQNTGELFF
>TRBV28|TRBJ2-7
CASSLAGENYEQYF
>TRBV11-2|TRBJ2-3
CASSLLAGGIDTQYF
>TRBV7-8|TRBJ1-5
CASSLAGGGNSNQPQHF
>TRBV30|TRBJ1-4
CAWTVLELANEKLFF
>TRBV15|TRBJ2-7
CATSKGGLGSYEQYF
>TRBV5-1|TRBJ2-1
CASSTGRTDSYNEQFF